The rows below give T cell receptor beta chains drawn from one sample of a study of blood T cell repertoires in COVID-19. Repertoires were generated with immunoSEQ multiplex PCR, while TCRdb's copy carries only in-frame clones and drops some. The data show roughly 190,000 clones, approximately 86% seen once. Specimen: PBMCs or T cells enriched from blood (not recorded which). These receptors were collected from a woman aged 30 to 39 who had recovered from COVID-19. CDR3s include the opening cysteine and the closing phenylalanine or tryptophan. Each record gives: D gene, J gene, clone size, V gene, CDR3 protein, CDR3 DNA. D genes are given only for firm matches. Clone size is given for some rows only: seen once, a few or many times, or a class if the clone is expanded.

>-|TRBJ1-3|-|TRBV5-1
CASSLDSMGAGNTIYF
TGCGCCAGCAGCTTGGACTCTATGGGGGCTGGCAACACCATATATTTT
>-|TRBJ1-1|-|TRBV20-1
CSVGGNTEAFF
TGCAGTGTAGGAGGGAACACTGAAGCTTTCTTT
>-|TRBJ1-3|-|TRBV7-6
CAILEQRPRNTIYF
TGTGCCATCCTGGAGCAGCGCCCAAGAAACACCATATATTTT
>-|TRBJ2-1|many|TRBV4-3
CASSQERFWSEQFF
TGCGCCAGCAGCCAAGAACGGTTCTGGAGTGAGCAGTTCTTC
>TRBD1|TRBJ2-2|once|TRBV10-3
CAISESTTGGAGELFF
TGTGCCATCAGTGAATCAACTACAGGGGGAGCCGGGGAGCTGTTTTTT
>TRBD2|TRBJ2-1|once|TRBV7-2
CASSSPWILAGGSYNEQFF
TGTGCCAGCAGCTCACCTTGGATTCTGGCGGGGGGGTCCTACAATGAGCAGTTCTTC
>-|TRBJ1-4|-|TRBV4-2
CASSQGRVEGEKLFF
TGTGCCAGCAGCCAAGGCCGGGTGGAGGGAGAAAAACTGTTTTTT
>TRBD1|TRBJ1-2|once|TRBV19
CASSLQGLGDGYTF
TGTGCCAGTAGCCTACAGGGGCTAGGGGATGGCTACACCTTC
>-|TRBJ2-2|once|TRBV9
CASSVDSTGELFF
TGTGCCAGCAGCGTAGACAGCACCGGGGAGCTGTTTTTT
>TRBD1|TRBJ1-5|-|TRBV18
CASSEDRASNQPQHF
TGTGCCAGCTCAGAGGACAGGGCGAGCAATCAGCCCCAGCATTTT
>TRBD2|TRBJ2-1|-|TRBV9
CASSVVPSGWREQFF
TGTGCCAGCAGCGTAGTCCCTAGCGGGTGGCGTGAGCAGTTCTTC
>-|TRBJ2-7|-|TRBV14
CASTPGASGFYEQYF
TGTGCCAGCACCCCAGGGGCTAGCGGTTTCTACGAGCAGTACTTC
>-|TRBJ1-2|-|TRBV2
CASAPGWGRDYGYTF
TGTGCCAGCGCCCCAGGGTGGGGTAGGGACTATGGCTACACCTTC
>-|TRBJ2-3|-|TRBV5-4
CASSGAGFSTDTQYF
TGTGCCAGCAGCGGCGCGGGGTTTAGCACAGATACGCAGTATTTT
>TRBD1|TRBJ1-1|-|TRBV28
CASSLRDRGSLEAFF
TGTGCCAGCAGTTTAAGGGACAGGGGCTCTCTTGAAGCTTTCTTT
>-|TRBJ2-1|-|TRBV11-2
CASSLTRSVSEQFF
TGTGCCAGCAGCTTGACTAGAAGTGTTAGTGAGCAGTTCTTC
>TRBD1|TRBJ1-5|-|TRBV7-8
CASSPNRGLNNQPQHF
TGTGCCAGCAGCCCTAACAGGGGGTTGAACAATCAGCCCCAGCATTTT
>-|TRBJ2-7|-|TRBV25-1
CASSEYRDSLAEQYF
TGTGCCAGCAGTGAATACCGGGACTCCTTAGCCGAGCAGTACTTC
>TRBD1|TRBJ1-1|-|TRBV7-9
CASSSSGRGVTEAFF
TGTGCCAGCAGCTCTAGTGGCAGGGGGGTCACTGAAGCTTTCTTT
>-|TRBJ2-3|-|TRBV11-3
CASSLGQNTDTQYF
TGTGCCAGCAGCCTAGGACAAAACACAGATACGCAGTATTTT
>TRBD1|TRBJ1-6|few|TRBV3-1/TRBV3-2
CASSQGAGQGGSPLHF
TGTGCCAGCAGCCAAGGAGCTGGACAGGGTGGTTCACCCCTCCACTTT
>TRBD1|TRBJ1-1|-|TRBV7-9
CASSSQGAHTEAFF
TGTGCCAGCAGCTCGCAGGGGGCGCACACTGAAGCTTTCTTT
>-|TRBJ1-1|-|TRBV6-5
CASKSPGKNTEAFF
TGTGCCAGCAAAAGCCCCGGGAAGAACACTGAAGCTTTCTTT
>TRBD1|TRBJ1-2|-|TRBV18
CASSPGTGSWGYTF
TGTGCCAGCTCACCCGGGACAGGCTCGTGGGGCTACACCTTC
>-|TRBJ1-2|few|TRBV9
CASRASNYGYTF
TGTGCCAGCAGGGCTTCTAACTATGGCTACACCTTC
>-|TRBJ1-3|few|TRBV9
CASSGGLSGNTIYF
TGTGCCAGCAGCGGTGGCCTCTCTGGAAACACCATATATTTT